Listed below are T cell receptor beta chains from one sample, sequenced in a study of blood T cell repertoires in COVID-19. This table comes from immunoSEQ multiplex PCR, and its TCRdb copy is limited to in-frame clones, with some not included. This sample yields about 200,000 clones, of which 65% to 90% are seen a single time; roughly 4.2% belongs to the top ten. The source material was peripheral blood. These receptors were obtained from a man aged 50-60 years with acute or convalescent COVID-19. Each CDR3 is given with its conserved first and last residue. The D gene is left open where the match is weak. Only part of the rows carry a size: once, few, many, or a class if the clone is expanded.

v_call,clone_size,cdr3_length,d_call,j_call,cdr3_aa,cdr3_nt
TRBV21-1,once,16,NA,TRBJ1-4,CASSNSSRGGNEKLFF,TGTGCCAGCAGCAATAGTAGTAGGGGAGGTAATGAAAAACTGTTTTTT
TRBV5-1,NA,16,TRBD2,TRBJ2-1,CASSLGLAGPWDEQFF,TGCGCCAGCAGCCTGGGACTAGCGGGGCCTTGGGATGAGCAGTTCTTC
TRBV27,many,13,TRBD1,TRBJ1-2,CASSWRDRGPLTF,TGTGCCAGCAGCTGGAGGGACAGGGGACCACTTACCTTC
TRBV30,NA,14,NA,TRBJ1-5,CAWSQTGNNQPQHF,TGTGCCTGGAGTCAAACAGGGAACAATCAGCCCCAGCATTTT
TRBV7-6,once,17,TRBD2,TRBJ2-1,CASSQGGGSGGANEQFF,TGTGCCAGCAGTCAAGGAGGTGGTAGCGGGGGGGCAAATGAGCAGTTCTTC
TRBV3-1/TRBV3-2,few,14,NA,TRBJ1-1,CASSVQGLNTEAFF,TGTGCCAGCAGTGTACAGGGATTGAACACTGAAGCTTTCTTT
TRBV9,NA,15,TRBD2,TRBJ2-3,CASSVFGGTTDTQYF,TGTGCCAGCAGCGTATTCGGGGGGACGACAGATACGCAGTATTTT
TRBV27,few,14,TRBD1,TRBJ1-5,CASSLMRGRQPQHF,TGTGCCAGCAGTTTAATGAGGGGGCGGCAGCCCCAGCATTTT
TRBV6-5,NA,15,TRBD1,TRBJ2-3,CASRVDRGISDTQYF,TGTGCCAGCAGGGTTGACAGGGGGATTTCAGATACGCAGTATTTT
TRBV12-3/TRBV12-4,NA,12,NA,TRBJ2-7,CASSFGPYEQYF,TGTGCCAGCAGTTTCGGTCCCTACGAGCAGTACTTC
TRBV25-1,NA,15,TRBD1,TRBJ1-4,CASSQRTGANEKLFF,TGTGCCAGCAGTCAACGGACAGGGGCTAATGAAAAACTGTTTTTT
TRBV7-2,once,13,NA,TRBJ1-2,CASSLGQNYGYTF,TGTGCCAGCAGCTTGGGACAAAACTATGGCTACACCTTC
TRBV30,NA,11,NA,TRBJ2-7,CAWRTPYEQYF,TGTGCCTGGCGGACACCGTACGAGCAGTACTTC
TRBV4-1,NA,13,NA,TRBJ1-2,CASSQVGNYGYTF,TGCGCCAGCAGCCAAGTCGGTAACTATGGCTACACCTTC
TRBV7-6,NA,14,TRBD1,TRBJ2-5,CASSLGQGQETQYF,TGTGCCAGCAGCTTAGGACAGGGACAAGAGACCCAGTACTTC
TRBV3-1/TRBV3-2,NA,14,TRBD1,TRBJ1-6,CASSQGTVFSPLHF,TGTGCCAGCAGCCAGGGGACAGTTTTTTCACCCCTCCACTTT
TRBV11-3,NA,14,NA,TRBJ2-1,CASSSYLISGEQFF,TGTGCCAGCAGCTCCTACCTAATAAGCGGTGAGCAGTTCTTC
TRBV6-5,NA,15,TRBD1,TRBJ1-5,CASRLTGGGNQPQHF,TGTGCCAGCAGACTAACAGGGGGTGGAAATCAGCCCCAGCATTTT
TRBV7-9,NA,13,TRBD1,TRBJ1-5,CASSPGGNQPQHF,TGTGCCAGCAGCCCAGGGGGGAATCAGCCCCAGCATTTT
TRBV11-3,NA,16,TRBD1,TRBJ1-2,CASSLTAGGPVYGYTF,TGTGCCAGCAGCTTAACGGCAGGGGGTCCCGTCTATGGCTACACCTTC
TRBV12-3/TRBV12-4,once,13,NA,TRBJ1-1,CASSPRGRTEAFF,TGTGCCAGCAGTCCCAGGGGAAGGACTGAAGCTTTCTTT
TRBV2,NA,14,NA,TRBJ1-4,CASSLRGGHEKLFF,TGTGCCAGCAGCTTACGGGGGGGTCATGAAAAACTGTTTTTT
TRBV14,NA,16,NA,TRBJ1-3,CASSQVPHQTGNTIYF,TGTGCCAGCAGCCAAGTACCCCACCAGACTGGAAACACCATATATTTT